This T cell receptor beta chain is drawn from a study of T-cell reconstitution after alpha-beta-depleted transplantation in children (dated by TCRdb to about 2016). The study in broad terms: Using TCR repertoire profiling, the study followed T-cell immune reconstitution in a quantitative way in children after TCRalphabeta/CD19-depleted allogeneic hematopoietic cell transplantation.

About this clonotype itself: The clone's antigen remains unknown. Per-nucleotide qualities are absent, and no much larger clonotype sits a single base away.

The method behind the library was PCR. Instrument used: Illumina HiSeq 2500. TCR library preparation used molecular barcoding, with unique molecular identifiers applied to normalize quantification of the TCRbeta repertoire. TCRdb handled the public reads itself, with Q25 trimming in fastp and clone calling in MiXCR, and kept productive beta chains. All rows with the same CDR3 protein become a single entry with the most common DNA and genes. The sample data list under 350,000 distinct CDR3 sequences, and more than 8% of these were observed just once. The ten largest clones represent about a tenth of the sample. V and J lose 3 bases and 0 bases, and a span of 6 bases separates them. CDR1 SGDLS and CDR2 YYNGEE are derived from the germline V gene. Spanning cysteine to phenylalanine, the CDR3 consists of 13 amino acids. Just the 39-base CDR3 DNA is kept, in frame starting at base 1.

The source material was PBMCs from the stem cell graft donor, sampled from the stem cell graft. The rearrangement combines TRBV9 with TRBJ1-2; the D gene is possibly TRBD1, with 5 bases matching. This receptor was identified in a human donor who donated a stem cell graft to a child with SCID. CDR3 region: CASSATANYGYTF. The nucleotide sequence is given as TGTGCCAGCAGCGCGACAGCTAACTATGGCTACACCTTC.